This T cell receptor (beta chain) was found in a study of CD8+CD57+ T cells in acquired aplastic anemia. Study-wide context: Yields of DNA that came from sorted CD4+ and CD8+ cells averaged about 3.5 ug. Study findings and constraints: In common between the patients and the controls were twenty-nine CD8+ CDR3 sequences.

V was trimmed by 8 bases and J by 3 bases, leaving 19 bases between them. The CDR3 is made up of 15 amino acids. Germline-derived CDR1 and CDR2 are MNHEY and SVGAGI. As regards this clonotype: Its antigen is not known.

Profiles of TCR beta VDJ and CDR3 were generated from a genomic DNA template. TCRdb reprocessed the reads via MiXCR and lists one record per CDR3 protein. The sample has roughly 180,000 distinct CDR3 sequences, 55% to 70% seen once. This TCR derives from a human donor with severe aplastic anemia or a healthy control (not recorded which). Sequencing was carried out using sorted CD4+, CD8+, or CD8+CD57+ T cells (not recorded which) from PBMCs. The V gene is TRBV6-5, the J gene TRBJ1-2; D unclear. The CDR3 protein is CASAWGASTHYGYTF. DNA for the CDR3: TGTGCCAGCGCTTGGGGAGCATCCACCCACTATGGCTACACCTTC.